The source of this T cell receptor beta chain is a study of blood T cell repertoires in COVID-19. The overall study: Specimens from acute and convalescent COVID-19 originated in the United States, Italy and Spain. From T cells, B-cell-depleted T cells, or PBMCs came the material, which was cDNA or gDNA.

The CDR3 is made up of 16 amino acids. Germline loops: CDR1 SGHTA, CDR2 FQGNSA. V lost 4 bases and J lost 13; bases outside the gene matches: 21. This clone has only one observation. In the authors' methods: By means of reference gene primer amplification, nucleated cell counts were estimated. Method: immunoSEQ multiplex PCR; TCRdb's copy keeps in-frame clones and lacks some. V, J and clone size reflect that table, while D and trimming were determined from the DNA. The sample lists 90,000 to 140,000 clones, 81% occurring once. The genes are TRBV7-2 and TRBJ1-1; the match to TRBD1 covers 7 bases. The sequencing input was peripheral blood. The clonotype was recovered from a woman between 70 and 85 years old with acute or convalescent COVID-19. DNA for the CDR3: TGTGCCAGCAGCTCGGCCCCCCCCGGGACAGCGTTTTTGGGTTTCTTT. Its translation: CASSSAPPGTAFLGFF. The full variable domain, completed using reference TRBV7-2 and TRBJ1-1, is GAGVSQSPSNKVTEKGKDVELRCDPISGHTALYWYRQSLGQGLEFLIYFQGNSAPDKSGLPSDRFSAERTGGSVSTLTIQRTQQEDSAVYLCASSSAPPGTAFLGFFGQGTRLTVV.